This T cell receptor beta chain was documented in a study of blood T cell repertoires in COVID-19. Study-level background: The cDNA or gDNA used as material had been derived from T cells, B-cell-depleted T cells, or PBMCs.

The CDR3 is 15 residues long. With 4 bases removed from V and 0 bases from J, the gap between germline ends came to 12 bases. Germline CDR1 is LNHDA and CDR2 is SQIVND (reference sequence). Here immunoSEQ multiplex PCR was the method, and the copy in TCRdb shows in-frame clones only, minus some. The sample holds under 100,000 clones; approximately 88% are singletons and the top ten take roughly 3.5%. This clone was detected only once. The source material was peripheral blood. This TCR was recovered from a woman aged 70-85 years with acute or convalescent COVID-19. The chain links TRBV19 to TRBJ1-1; D is unresolved. CDR3 protein: CASSKSASLNTEAFF. The CDR3 coding sequence is TGTGCCAGTAGTAAGAGCGCGAGCTTGAACACTGAAGCTTTCTTT.